One and the same sample provided the 13 T cell receptor beta chains below, sequenced in a study of cytomegalovirus exposure and HLA in healthy donors. PCR amplification relied on 60 Vbeta primers (plus 13 Jbeta primers). Produced via immunoSEQ multiplex PCR; TCRdb's table is partial and in-frame only. The table shows about 120,000 clones, with about three quarters occurring only once. The sequencing sample was made of PBMCs. The receptors come from a young man in good health and CMV-seronegative.

The chain recombines TRBV9 with TRBJ2-5; 8 nucleotides match TRBD2. Germline V gene lookup returns CDR1 SGDLS and CDR2 YYNGEE. The CDR3 runs to 14 residues. The ends lost 3 bases at V and 3 bases at J; junction bases unmatched: 4. Here the CDR3 reads CASSGRGGEETQYF. For the CDR3, the DNA is TGTGCCAGCAGCGGTCGGGGGGGGGAAGAGACCCAGTACTTC.

Here the CDR3 DNA reads TGTGCCAGCAGCTTTAATGGTTGGACTAGCGGGGGGGCGTACAATGAGCAGTTCTTC. This translates into CASSFNGWTSGGAYNEQFF. This chain connects TRBV5-4 to TRBJ2-1, with 15 positions matching TRBD2. Germline-derived CDR1 and CDR2 are SGHNT and YYREEE (reference sequence). This CDR3 region has 19 residues. Trimming removed 2 bases from V and 4 bases from J; junction bases left unmatched: 10.

For this clone: Other DNA sequences in this specimen translate into the identical CDR3. Here the CDR3 reads CASSLWGGNTEAFF. Here the CDR3 DNA reads TGCGCCAGCAGCTTGTGGGGGGGAAACACTGAAGCTTTCTTT. This chain joins TRBV5-1 and TRBJ1-1; a possible D gene is TRBD1 (5 bases). This CDR3 has 14 amino acids. Germline assignment: CDR1 SGHRS and CDR2 YFSETQ. Trimming left V 1 base short and J 2 bases short, with 9 bases between.

The chain employs TRBV6-5 and TRBJ1-5; D ambiguous. This CDR3 has 14 residues. The germline V and J ends were trimmed by 6 bases and 0 bases, with 9 bases remaining between them. The germline gives CDR1 MNHEY, CDR2 SVGAGI. The CDR3 protein is CASRKTLSNQPQHF. The CDR3 DNA reads TGTGCCAGCAGAAAGACACTTAGCAATCAGCCCCAGCATTTT.

J is TRBJ2-7 and V is TRBV5-6; 9 nucleotides match TRBD2. There are 15 residues in the CDR3. CDR1 is SGHDT, CDR2 YYEEEE, per germline. J lost 0 bases, V lost 1 base, and 2 bases had no gene match. As DNA, the CDR3 is TGTGCCAGCAGCTTGATGGGACTAGCCTCCTACGAGCAGTACTTC. This encodes CASSLMGLASYEQYF.

This chain uses TRBV19 with TRBJ1-2; 7 positions agree with TRBD1. The CDR3 totals 14 residues. The germline gives CDR1 LNHDA, CDR2 SQIVND (reference sequence). The V and J ends lost 7 bases and 0 bases, in that order; junction bases with no gene match: 5. CDR3 in amino acids: CASTEDRPNYGYTF. The CDR3 region has the DNA TGTGCCAGTACCGAGGACAGGCCTAACTATGGCTACACCTTC.

The chain has TRBV10-3 and TRBJ2-7; 8 bases line up with TRBD1. Germline CDR1 reads ENHRY; CDR2 reads SYGVKD. V trimming: 10 bases; J trimming: 6 bases; junction bases outside the gene matches: 8. The CDR3 runs to 12 residues. The CDR3 is CATWTGTLEQYF. Written as DNA, the CDR3 is TGTGCCACCTGGACAGGGACGCTCGAGCAGTACTTC.

The V gene is TRBV2, the J gene TRBJ1-1; D is unresolved. In germline, CDR1 is SNHLY, CDR2 FYNNEI. Trimming pared 6 bases from V and 1 base from J, leaving 12 bases between. This CDR3 has 14 residues. This CDR3 reads CASSPGLTNTEAFF. CDR3 sequence (DNA): TGTGCCAGCAGCCCCGGACTTACGAACACTGAAGCTTTCTTT.

The genes are TRBV5-1 and TRBJ1-1; tentatively, D is TRBD1 (6 bases). The germline gives CDR1 SGHRS, CDR2 YFSETQ. The CDR3 contains 17 residues. Trimming shortened V by 1 base and J by 0 bases, and 16 bases separated the two germline ends. The CDR3 DNA sequence: TGCGCCAGCAGCTTGAAACAGGGCGGAGGCGTGAACACTGAAGCTTTCTTT. This translates into CASSLKQGGGVNTEAFF.

The rearrangement joins TRBV4-1 to TRBJ1-2; D is possibly TRBD1 (5 bases). The CDR3 is 14 amino acids. V lost 0 bases to trimming and J lost 7 bases, with 12 bases between them. CDR1 and CDR2 (germline): MGHRA, YSYEKL. The CDR3 loop reads CASSQDRAGFGYTF. CDR3 nucleotides: TGCGCCAGCAGCCAAGATCGGGCAGGGTTTGGCTACACCTTC.

The V and J genes are TRBV10-3 and TRBJ2-3; 12 positions match TRBD2. The junction had 9 bases not matched to a gene; V was cut back by 7 bases and J by 4 bases. The CDR3 spans 16 residues. From germline, CDR1 is ENHRY and CDR2 SYGVKD. CDR3 sequence reads: CAITRTSGEGADTQYF. DNA for the CDR3: TGTGCCATCACGAGGACTAGCGGGGAAGGGGCAGATACGCAGTATTTT.

V is TRBV7-9 and J is TRBJ1-2; D remains ambiguous. Per the germline V gene, CDR1 is SEHNR and CDR2 is FQNEAQ (reference sequence). This CDR3 is 13 amino acids long. Trimming removed 2 bases at V and 7 bases at J, with 11 bases between. CDR3 DNA sequence: TGTGCCAGCAGCTTATCCCCCGGTTTTGGCTACACCTTC. Amino acid sequence: CASSLSPGFGYTF. The variable domain in full, completed from reference TRBV7-9 and TRBJ1-2, reads DTGVSQNPRHKITKRGQNVTFRCDPISEHNRLYWYRQTLGQGPEFLTYFQNEAQLEKSRLLSDRFSAERPKGSFSTLEIQRTEQGDSAMYLCASSLSPGFGYTFGSGTRLTVV.

The genes are TRBV2 and TRBJ2-1; 7 nucleotides line up with TRBD1. CDR1 and CDR2 (germline): SNHLY, FYNNEI. V shed 7 bases and J 4 bases; nucleotides not matched to a gene: 10. The CDR3 covers 15 residues. CDR3 loop: CASIQGGLQYNEQFF. DNA of the CDR3: TGTGCCAGCATCCAAGGGGGCCTTCAATACAATGAGCAGTTCTTC.